The rows below give T cell receptor beta chains drawn from one sample of a study of glioma-infiltrating T cells after dendritic cell vaccination. Produced via immunoSEQ multiplex PCR; TCRdb's table is partial and in-frame only. The sample yields approximately 60,000 clones, more than 75% seen once. Sequenced here: blood, sampled after dendritic cell vaccination. Source of these receptors: a human donor with glioblastoma. Each CDR3 is given with its conserved first and last residue. D genes are given only for firm matches. Rows give clone size only sometimes, using once, few, many, or a class for an expanded clone.

cdr3_nt	cdr3_aa	v_call	clone_size	j_call	d_call
TGCGCCAGCAGCCAAGGGACAGGGACTTGGACTGAAGCTTTCTTT	CASSQGTGTWTEAFF	TRBV4-3	-	TRBJ1-1	TRBD1
TGCGCCAGCAGCCGAGACTACTCCTCCTACGAGCAGTACTTC	CASSRDYSSYEQYF	TRBV4-3	-	TRBJ2-7	-
TGCAGCGTCGGACTCGGAACCGGGGAGCTGTTTTTT	CSVGLGTGELFF	TRBV29-1	-	TRBJ2-2	-
TGTGCCAGCAAGGACAGTGGGTACACAGATACGCAGTATTTT	CASKDSGYTDTQYF	TRBV6-1	once	TRBJ2-3	-
TGTGCCAGCAGTTACCGGCGCCCAGGGGTGAACACTGAAGCTTTCTTT	CASSYRRPGVNTEAFF	TRBV6-6	-	TRBJ1-1	-
TGTGCCAGCAGTGCCGAAACAGGTTACGAGCAGTACTTC	CASSAETGYEQYF	TRBV6-4	-	TRBJ2-7	-
TGTGCCAGCAGCGCTACCGGGACTAGCGGGGGGACAAGGGTAGTGGGTGAGCAGTTCTTC	CASSATGTSGGTRVVGEQFF	TRBV7-6	few	TRBJ2-1	TRBD2
TGTGCCAGTAGTATCACAGGGGGCGGGTCGACCACTGAAGCTTTCTTT	CASSITGGGSTTEAFF	TRBV19	-	TRBJ1-1	TRBD1
TGCGCCAGCAGGCAACAGGGGGCTAGCAGCGATACGCAGTATTTT	CASRQQGASSDTQYF	TRBV5-1	-	TRBJ2-3	TRBD1
TGTGCCAGCAGCGGAAAGGGTGCAGCCCTGGGAGGTGGCTACACCTTC	CASSGKGAALGGGYTF	TRBV9	-	TRBJ1-2	-
TGTGCCAGCAGCCAAGAGGCAGACTATGGCTACACCTTC	CASSQEADYGYTF	TRBV4-2	-	TRBJ1-2	-
TGCGCCAGCAGCTTGGTAGGTCCAGGGGAAACTCGAGTCTACACCTTC	CASSLVGPGETRVYTF	TRBV5-1	-	TRBJ1-2	-
TGTGCCAGCAGCGGCAACAGCTACCATGGCTACACCTTC	CASSGNSYHGYTF	TRBV5-6	-	TRBJ1-2	-
TGTGCCAGCAGTTCTCGGCAGGGGGAGTCCTACGAGCAGTACTTC	CASSSRQGESYEQYF	TRBV5-4	-	TRBJ2-7	TRBD1
TGTGCCAGCACCAAGGGCAGGGGGAGCAATCAGCCCCAGCATTTT	CASTKGRGSNQPQHF	TRBV5-6	-	TRBJ1-5	TRBD1
TGTGCCAGCAGTGTCACAGGGTTGGGCACTGAAGCTTTCTTT	CASSVTGLGTEAFF	TRBV27	once	TRBJ1-1	-
TGCGCCAGCAGCTTGGGGAGGAGGACCACCTCCTACGAGCAGTACTTC	CASSLGRRTTSYEQYF	TRBV5-1	-	TRBJ2-7	-
TGTGCCAGCAGCTTACCAACTAGTAAACCCACAGATACGCAGTATTTT	CASSLPTSKPTDTQYF	TRBV7-2	-	TRBJ2-3	-
TGCGCCAGCAGCTTAACAGGGGATGGAAACACCATATATTTT	CASSLTGDGNTIYF	TRBV5-1	-	TRBJ1-3	TRBD1
TGTGCCAGCACCTATGGAGCGGGAGGGGCCTACGAGCAGTACTTC	CASTYGAGGAYEQYF	TRBV7-8	-	TRBJ2-7	TRBD2
TGTGCCTGGAGTGACGCGGGAGGGTACACAGATACGCAGTATTTT	CAWSDAGGYTDTQYF	TRBV30	-	TRBJ2-3	TRBD2
TGTGCCAGCAGCGAGGGACAGGGTAGCCCCGATAGTTATGGCTACACCTTC	CASSEGQGSPDSYGYTF	TRBV5-4	-	TRBJ1-2	TRBD1
TGTGCCAGCAGCCCTGCCCACGGCGGGAGGGCCAAGGACGAGCAGTACTTC	CASSPAHGGRAKDEQYF	TRBV7-2	-	TRBJ2-7	TRBD2
TGTGCCAGCTCACGGCGTTCACAGGGGGTGAACACTGAAGCTTTCTTT	CASSRRSQGVNTEAFF	TRBV18	few	TRBJ1-1	TRBD1
TGCGCCAGCAGCCAGGATGGGACAGAGATGTATGGCTACACCTTC	CASSQDGTEMYGYTF	TRBV4-1	few	TRBJ1-2	TRBD1
TGCGCCAGCAGCTTGGATCCTAGCGGGAGCTCCTACGAGCAGTACTTC	CASSLDPSGSSYEQYF	TRBV5-1	-	TRBJ2-7	TRBD2
TGTGCCAGCAGCCGCGACAGGGACAGAAGTTCACCCCTCCACTTT	CASSRDRDRSSPLHF	TRBV5-5	-	TRBJ1-6	TRBD1
TGTGCCAGCAGCTACCACGTAGGGGAAAACACTGAAGCTTTCTTT	CASSYHVGENTEAFF	TRBV11-1	-	TRBJ1-1	-
TGTGCCAGCTCAACCGGGACAGCGAACACCGGGGAGCTGTTTTTT	CASSTGTANTGELFF	TRBV18	-	TRBJ2-2	TRBD1
TGTGCCAGCCGTAGCGGGGCATTTAATTCACCCCTCCACTTT	CASRSGAFNSPLHF	TRBV27	-	TRBJ1-6	-
TGTGCCAGCAGCCCCGGGACTAGAAGATACTTC	CASSPGTRRYF	TRBV7-2	-	TRBJ2-7	TRBD2
TGTGCCAGCAGACGACGGGGTCAGCCCCAGCATTTT	CASRRRGQPQHF	TRBV6-5	-	TRBJ1-5	-
TGCGCCAGCAGCCAAACGGGGTTCTCCTACGAGCAGTACTTC	CASSQTGFSYEQYF	TRBV4-1	-	TRBJ2-7	-
TGTGCCAGCAGCTCGAGAGGCAGCTTGAGCTCCTACGAGCAGTACTTC	CASSSRGSLSSYEQYF	TRBV11-3	-	TRBJ2-7	-
TGTGCCAGCAGCTTGCCAGGTCTGAATAGTGAGCAGTACTTC	CASSLPGLNSEQYF	TRBV5-4	-	TRBJ2-7	-
TGTGCCAGCAGCCAAGGTGGGACAGGATCTAATGAGCAGTTCTTC	CASSQGGTGSNEQFF	TRBV4-2	once	TRBJ2-1	TRBD1
TGTGCCTACTCCTCCGGGACACTTGGCTACACCTTC	CAYSSGTLGYTF	TRBV30	-	TRBJ1-2	-
TGTGCCAGCTCACCCCTGGGGCTGGCGAACACTGAAGCTTTCTTT	CASSPLGLANTEAFF	TRBV18	-	TRBJ1-1	-
TGTGCCAGCAGCTTGTACGAAGGGAGAGGAACTGAAGCTTTCTTT	CASSLYEGRGTEAFF	TRBV7-3	-	TRBJ1-1	-
TGTGCCACAGAACTAGCAGGGGAGACCCAGTACTTC	CATELAGETQYF	TRBV2	-	TRBJ2-5	-
TGTGCCAGCAGCCGAGCGACAGGGACAGAACCCTATGGCTACACCTTC	CASSRATGTEPYGYTF	TRBV7-9	-	TRBJ1-2	TRBD1